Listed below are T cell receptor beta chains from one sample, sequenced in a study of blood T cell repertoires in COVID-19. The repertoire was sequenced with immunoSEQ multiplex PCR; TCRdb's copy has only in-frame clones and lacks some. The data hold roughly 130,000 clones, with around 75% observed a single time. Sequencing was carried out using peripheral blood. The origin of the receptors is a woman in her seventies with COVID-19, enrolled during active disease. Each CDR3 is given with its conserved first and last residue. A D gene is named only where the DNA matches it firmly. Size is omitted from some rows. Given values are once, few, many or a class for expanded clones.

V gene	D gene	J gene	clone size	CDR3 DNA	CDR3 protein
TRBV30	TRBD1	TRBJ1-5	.	TGTGCCTGGAGTAGGGGACAGAATCAGCCCCAGCATTTT	CAWSRGQNQPQHF
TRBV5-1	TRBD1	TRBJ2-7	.	TGCGCCAGCAGCTTTGGGGACAGGGGGTACGAGCAGTACTTC	CASSFGDRGYEQYF
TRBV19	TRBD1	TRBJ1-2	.	TGTGCCAGCGACTCGACAGGGGCGGGTGGCTACACCTTC	CASDSTGAGGYTF
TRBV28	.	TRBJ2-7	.	TGTGCCAGCAGTCTCGTGGGGGGGGCATACTCCTACGAGCAGTACTTC	CASSLVGGAYSYEQYF
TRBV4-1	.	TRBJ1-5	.	TGCGCCAGCAGCCAAGATCCGAATCAGCCCCAGCATTTT	CASSQDPNQPQHF
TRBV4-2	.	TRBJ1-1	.	TGTGCCAGCAGCCAAGGCCCGGGCAGGGAAGGGACTGAAGCTTTCTTT	CASSQGPGREGTEAFF
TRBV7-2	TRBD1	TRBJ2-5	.	TGTGCCAGCAGCCCTCGACAGGGGATGAGAGAGACCCAGTACTTC	CASSPRQGMRETQYF
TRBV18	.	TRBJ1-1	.	TGTGCCAGCTCACCACCGGGTGGGGCCACTGAAGCTTTCTTT	CASSPPGGATEAFF
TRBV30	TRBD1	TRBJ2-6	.	TGTGCCTGGAGTCCCGGGACAGGAAACTCTGGGGCCAACGTCCTGACTTTC	CAWSPGTGNSGANVLTF
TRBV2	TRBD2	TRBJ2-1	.	TGTGCCACCAACACTGGCGGGGGGACTAATGAGCAGTTCTTC	CATNTGGGTNEQFF
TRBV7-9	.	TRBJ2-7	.	TGTGCCAGCACCCCCTTATACGAGCAGTACTTC	CASTPLYEQYF
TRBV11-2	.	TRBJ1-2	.	TGTGCCAGCAGCTTAGGGACAGCCTACTCCTATGGCTACACCTTC	CASSLGTAYSYGYTF
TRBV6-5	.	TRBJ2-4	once	TGTGCCAGCAGTTCCCTCGGACAGGCCAAAAACATTCAGTACTTC	CASSSLGQAKNIQYF
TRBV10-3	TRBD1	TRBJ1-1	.	TGTGCCATCAGGGGACCGAGTCAAGGGACAGCTCCTGAAGCTTTCTTT	CAIRGPSQGTAPEAFF
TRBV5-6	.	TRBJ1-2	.	TGTGCCAGCAGCCGTCGGACGGAGGGCTGGGGCTACACCTTC	CASSRRTEGWGYTF
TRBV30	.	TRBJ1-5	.	TGTGCCTGGAGTCGGACAATCGGACAGCCCCAGCATTTT	CAWSRTIGQPQHF
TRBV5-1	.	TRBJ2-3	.	TGCGCCAGCAGCTTGGCCCCCGGGTGGCGGGGTAGCACAGATACGCAGTATTTT	CASSLAPGWRGSTDTQYF
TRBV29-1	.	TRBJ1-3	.	TGCAGCGTAGGAGCAGGGGTTTCTGGAAACACCATATATTTT	CSVGAGVSGNTIYF
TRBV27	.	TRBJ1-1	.	TGTGCCAGCAGTACAAGACGGGGAAACACTGAAGCTTTCTTT	CASSTRRGNTEAFF
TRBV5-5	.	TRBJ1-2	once	TGTGCCAGCAGCTTGGTGGCAGGGAACGACTATGGCTACACCTTC	CASSLVAGNDYGYTF
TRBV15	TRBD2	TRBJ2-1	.	TGTGCCACCAGCAGTATGGGAGCGGGGGAAGTGGAGCAGTTCTTC	CATSSMGAGEVEQFF
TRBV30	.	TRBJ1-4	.	TGTGCCTGGAGTCTGCTAGGAAAACTGTTTTTT	CAWSLLGKLFF
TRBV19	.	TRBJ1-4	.	TGTGCCAGTAGTTCCGTGTTACAGGGAAAACTGTTTTTT	CASSSVLQGKLFF
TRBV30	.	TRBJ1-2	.	TGTGCCTGGAGTGAGACATCTAACTATGGCTACACCTTC	CAWSETSNYGYTF
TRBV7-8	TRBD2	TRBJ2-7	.	TGTGCCAGCAGCCCCGCGACTAGCGGGGGGGCGTACGAGCAGTACTTC	CASSPATSGGAYEQYF
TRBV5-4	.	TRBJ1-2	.	TGTGCCAGCAGCTTGGTTTCTGGGGGCGTCTATGGCTACACCTTC	CASSLVSGGVYGYTF
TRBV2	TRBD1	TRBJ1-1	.	TGTGCCAGCAGTGCGGGACAGACAAACACTGAAGCTTTCTTT	CASSAGQTNTEAFF
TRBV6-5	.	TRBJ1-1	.	TGTGCCAGCAGATCAGGGATGAACACTGAAGCTTTCTTT	CASRSGMNTEAFF
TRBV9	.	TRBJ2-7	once	TGTGCCAGCAGCCTCAGACGGGACTCCTACGAGCAGTACTTC	CASSLRRDSYEQYF